Following are 20 T cell receptor beta chains from one sample sequenced in a study of shared clonotypes between healthy human individuals. Sequenced by immunoSEQ multiplex PCR; TCRdb stores in-frame clones only, minus some. The profile shows around 2,000,000 clones, roughly 96% of them singletons. Sequencing was carried out using naive CD4+ T cells sorted from blood. The sample's subset: CD45RA+ positively selected. These TCRs come from a man aged 18 to 30 in good health.

The genes are TRBV27 and TRBJ2-1, with D unresolved. The CDR3 has 13 residues. With 6 bases removed from V and 10 bases from J, the gap between germline ends came to 16 bases. Germline-derived CDR1 and CDR2 are MNHEY and SMNVEV (reference sequence). DNA for the CDR3: TGTGCCAGCAGCCCCCCCGGAGACGGGGAGCAGTTCTTC. Translation: CASSPPGDGEQFF.

The chain employs TRBV6-5 and TRBJ1-5; the D is unclear. The CDR3 length is 13 residues. Trimming left V 6 bases short and J 6 bases short, with 12 bases between. Germline values: CDR1 MNHEY, CDR2 SVGAGI. CDR3 region: CASSPDFRQPQHF. In nucleotides, the CDR3 is TGTGCCAGCAGCCCGGACTTCCGTCAGCCCCAGCATTTT.

The chain employs TRBV5-1 and TRBJ2-2; 9 bases match TRBD1. Germline assignment: CDR1 SGHRS and CDR2 YFSETQ. Trimming cost V 4 bases and J 4 bases; bases outside gene matches: 8. CDR3 size: 16 residues. In DNA, the CDR3 is TGCGCCAGCAGCAATTCCGGGACAGGGTCCACCGGGGAGCTGTTTTTT. Amino acid sequence: CASSNSGTGSTGELFF. The full variable domain, its missing parts supplied by reference TRBV5-1 and TRBJ2-2, is KAGVTQTPRYLIKTRGQQVTLSCSPISGHRSVSWYQQTPGQGLQFLFEYFSETQRNKGNFPGRFSGRQFSNSRSEMNVSTLELGDSALYLCASSNSGTGSTGELFFGEGSRLTVL.

V usage is TRBV5-8 and J usage is TRBJ1-6, with a weak D call TRBD1 (5 bases). This CDR3 has 12 residues. The ends were cut back, 8 bases at V and 10 bases at J, with 13 bases in the middle. The germline V gene encodes CDR1 SGHTS and CDR2 YDEGEE. CDR3 in amino acids: CASGRGGSPLHF. CDR3 sequence (DNA): TGTGCCAGTGGGCGCGGGGGATCACCCCTCCACTTT.

The chain is built from TRBV19 and TRBJ1-1; TRBD1 is a possible D gene (6 bases). The CDR3 loop spans 16 amino acids. From germline, CDR1 is LNHDA and CDR2 SQIVND (reference sequence). Between the trimmed V and J ends, which lost 7 bases and 0 bases, there was a span of 18 bases. The CDR3 is CASNSRGGQMNTEAFF. The CDR3 coding sequence is TGTGCCAGTAACTCCCGGGGGGGACAAATGAACACTGAAGCTTTCTTT. Together with reference TRBV19 and TRBJ1-1, the CDR3 gives the full variable domain: DGGITQSPKYLFRKEGQNVTLSCEQNLNHDAMYWYRQDPGQGLRLIYYSQIVNDFQKGDIAEGYSVSREKKESFPLTVTSAQKNPTAFYLCASNSRGGQMNTEAFFGQGTRLTVV.

The chain carries TRBV7-2 and TRBJ2-1, with 7 bases identical to TRBD2. The CDR3 has 16 amino acids. From germline, CDR1 is SGHTA and CDR2 FQGNSA. The V and J ends lost 1 base and 4 bases, in that order; junction bases with no gene match: 7. Here the CDR3 DNA reads TGTGCCAGCAGCTTAGAAGCGGGACTACCATACAATGAGCAGTTCTTC. Protein sequence: CASSLEAGLPYNEQFF.

The V call is TRBV27, the J call TRBJ2-5; 8 nucleotides match TRBD2. V lost 3 bases and J lost 7; bases outside the gene matches: 10. Germline V lookup: CDR1 MNHEY, CDR2 SMNVEV (reference sequence). The length of the CDR3 is 15 residues. The CDR3 coding sequence is TGTGCCAGCAGTTTCGGGGGGGCGCTATCGAGGACCCAGTACTTC. The encoded protein is CASSFGGALSRTQYF.

The V and J genes are TRBV5-6 and TRBJ2-7; TRBD2 matches 15 bases. The CDR3 length is 16 residues. CDR1 and CDR2 from the germline V gene are SGHDT and YYEEEE. V lost 0 bases to trimming and J lost 6 bases; unmatched junction nucleotides: 4. The CDR3 DNA is TGTGCCAGCAGCTTGGTGGGACTAGCGGGAGGCAGCGAGCAGTACTTC. It is translated as CASSLVGLAGGSEQYF.

The gene calls are TRBV29-1 and TRBJ2-2; D is possibly TRBD2 (6 bases). V was cut by 7 bases and J by 5 bases, with 17 bases left in between. The CDR3 spans 14 residues. Looked up from germline, CDR1 is SQVTM and CDR2 is ANQGSEA. CDR3: CSAGGLGGTGELFF. The CDR3 DNA reads as TGCAGCGCCGGAGGACTGGGGGGAACCGGGGAGCTGTTTTTT.

The gene calls are TRBV10-3 and TRBJ1-4, with 7 bases fitting TRBD1. J was trimmed by 10 bases and V by 4 bases; bases with no gene match: 0. The CDR3 consists of 11 residues. Germline V gene lookup returns CDR1 ENHRY and CDR2 SYGVKD. The CDR3 region has the DNA TGTGCCATCAGTGCAGGGGGAAAACTGTTTTTT. It encodes CAISAGGKLFF.

The J gene is TRBJ2-3, the V gene TRBV4-1, with 9 bases fitting TRBD2. CDR1 and CDR2 (germline): MGHRA, YSYEKL. The CDR3 is 16 residues long. V lost 4 bases, J lost 2 bases, and 7 bases stayed unmatched. The CDR3 spells CASSPGLAEYTDTQYF. As DNA, the CDR3 is TGCGCCAGCAGCCCGGGACTAGCTGAATACACAGATACGCAGTATTTT.

This sequence joins TRBV7-9 and TRBJ2-7; 10 positions match TRBD2. Germline trimming cut 7 bases from V and 5 bases from J; bases unmatched to any gene: 5. The germline CDR1 and CDR2 sequences are SEHNR and FQNEAQ (reference sequence). The length of the CDR3 is 13 residues. CDR3 in DNA: TGTGCCAGCAACCTAGCGGGAGTAAACGAGCAGTACTTC. It specifies CASNLAGVNEQYF.

The V call is TRBV5-1, the J call TRBJ1-1; unclear D gene. Germline V gene data show CDR1 as SGHRS and CDR2 as YFSETQ. The CDR3 sequence is 16 residues long. V was shortened by 1 base and J by 1 base, with 14 bases between the two germline ends. The CDR3 region is CASSLRFLRENTEAFF. The CDR3, as DNA: TGCGCCAGCAGCTTGAGGTTTTTGCGGGAGAACACTGAAGCTTTCTTT.

On this clone: Other DNA sequences in the same sample also yield this CDR3. The chain joins TRBV6-1 to TRBJ2-7; either TRBD1 or TRBD2 may supply D (5 bases each). The V and J ends lost 4 bases and 1 base respectively, with 8 bases between them. Germline loops: CDR1 MNHNS, CDR2 SASEGT. This CDR3 comprises 13 residues. The CDR3 reads CASSVEGSYEQYF. Written as DNA, the CDR3 is TGTGCCAGCAGTGTTGAGGGGTCCTACGAGCAGTACTTC.

Remarks on this clone: The same CDR3 also results from other DNA sequences found in this sample. This chain connects TRBV21-1 to TRBJ2-7. TRBV21-1 constitutes a pseudogene. The CDR3 has 11 amino acids. CDR3 residues: CASSKEDEQYF. The CDR3 coding sequence is TGTGCCAGCAGCAAAGAGGACGAGCAGTACTTC.

This chain joins TRBV6-5 and TRBJ1-2; TRBD1 agrees at 8 bases. From germline, CDR1 is MNHEY and CDR2 SVGAGI. The CDR3 totals 14 residues. V dropped 3 bases and J dropped 5; count of bases not matched to a gene: 5. CDR3 DNA: TGTGCCAGCAGTTATGGTGGACAGGGATATGGCTACACCTTC. It is translated as CASSYGGQGYGYTF.

The J gene is TRBJ1-5, the V gene TRBV9, with no clear D. The CDR3 totals 16 residues. The V end lost 0 bases, the J end lost 11 bases, and 21 bases lay between the germline ends. Germline V gene sequence: CDR1 SGDLS, CDR2 YYNGEE. In DNA form, the CDR3 reads TGTGCCAGCAGCGTAGACCACGGATCCCCCCTTATTGCCCAGCATTTT. As protein: CASSVDHGSPLIAQHF.

This clone was picked up one time. The chain employs TRBV6-1 and TRBJ2-1; unclear D gene. The CDR3 is 12 residues long. CDR1 is MNHNS, CDR2 SASEGT, per germline. V was clipped by 1 base and J by 7 bases, with 5 bases between them. CDR3 protein: CASSEVLNEQFF. The DNA for the CDR3 is TGTGCCAGCAGTGAAGTCTTAAATGAGCAGTTCTTC.

This chain links TRBV30 with TRBJ2-7, with D possibly being TRBD1 or TRBD2 (6 bases each). The germline gives CDR1 GTSNPN, CDR2 SVGIG (reference sequence). Trimming took 8 bases from V and 4 from J, leaving 18 bases between them. The CDR3 consists of 13 residues. The CDR3 sequence is CAGTGASVYEQYF. DNA for the CDR3: TGTGCCGGGACGGGGGCTAGCGTATACGAGCAGTACTTC.

This clone was detected only once. The chain combines TRBV19 with TRBJ2-3; D uncertain. CDR1 and CDR2 (germline): LNHDA, SQIVND (reference sequence). The CDR3 consists of 14 residues. Trimming left V 7 bases short and J 5 bases short, with 16 bases between. For the CDR3, the DNA is TGTGCCAGTAATCACCTAGGCAAAGAAGATACGCAGTATTTT. This translates into CASNHLGKEDTQYF. Together with reference TRBV19 and TRBJ2-3, the CDR3 gives the full variable domain: DGGITQSPKYLFRKEGQNVTLSCEQNLNHDAMYWYRQDPGQGLRLIYYSQIVNDFQKGDIAEGYSVSREKKESFPLTVTSAQKNPTAFYLCASNHLGKEDTQYFGPGTRLTVL.